This T cell receptor beta chain was profiled in a study of T cell responses to AZD1222 COVID-19 vaccine. Study-wide points: Most donors were white British, females outnumbered males, and clonal diversity was possibly underestimated.

TCRdb's table, derived via immunoSEQ multiplex PCR, lists solely in-frame clones and lacks some. The data show about 110,000 clones, approximately 92% seen once. Whether given at about 4 or about 12 weeks, second doses were pooled. As concerns this clone: Antigen specificity is unknown.

The CDR3 loop spans 12 amino acids. Germline V lookup: CDR1 ENHRY, CDR2 SYGVKD. Trimming took 3 bases from V and 6 from J, leaving 3 bases between them. The sequencing used peripheral blood, collected 28 days after the second AZD1222 dose. This clonotype was obtained from an adult who received the AZD1222 COVID-19 vaccine. This chain joins TRBV10-3 and TRBJ1-6; no clear D gene. The chain's CDR3 is CAISDSNSPLHF. The CDR3 nucleotides read TGTGCCATCAGTGACAGTAATTCACCCCTCCACTTT.